This T cell receptor (beta chain) is from a study of shared clonotypes between healthy human individuals. Study background: Aged between 18 and 49, the donors were a couple of women and a few men. Researchers assigned three CD4 naive, three CD4 memory, two CD8 naive and one CD8 memory plate to each donor.

The germline V gene encodes CDR1 MDHEN and CDR2 SYDVKM. This CDR3 is built from 14 residues. Trimming pared 3 bases from V and 5 bases from J, leaving 12 bases between. Execution of the assay was at deep level. Using immunoSEQ multiplex PCR, the repertoire was profiled, and TCRdb retains in-frame clones only, with some absent. This sample has approximately 2.5 million clones, with over 85% found just once. The specimen sequenced was naive CD4+ T cells from PBMCs. Subset indicated: CD45RA+ positively selected. The clonotype comes from a man aged 18 to 30 in good health. Some clones in this sample may be carry-over from other donors' samples. This chain joins TRBV28 and TRBJ2-3, with D maybe TRBD1 (7 bases). CDR3 sequence reads: CASSFGTAGDTQYF. CDR3 sequence (DNA): TGTGCCAGCAGTTTTGGGACAGCGGGAGATACGCAGTATTTT.